This T cell receptor beta chain derives from a study of blood T cell repertoires in COVID-19. At the level of the study: Collection of acute and convalescent COVID-19 samples took place in the United States, Italy and Spain. T cells, B-cell-depleted T cells, or PBMCs provided the cDNA or gDNA that served as material.

The authors' processing: Amplified reference gene primers provided the basis for estimating nucleated cell counts. Generated by immunoSEQ multiplex PCR, the TCRdb table keeps only in-frame clones and is missing some. From that table come the V and J calls and clone size; the DNA was used to work out D and trimming. Of about 88,000 clones listed, 90% to 95% are singletons. CDR1 and CDR2 from the germline V gene are SGHRS and YFSETQ. This CDR3 contains 16 residues. J gave up 4 bases and V 3 bases, and 9 bases lay outside the gene matches. The TCR comes from a man aged 60 to 75 with acute or convalescent COVID-19. Sample: peripheral blood. The gene calls are TRBV5-1 and TRBJ2-3; 9 bases fit TRBD1. CDR3 sequence reads: CASSYKTGGEADTQYF. The CDR3 DNA reads as TGCGCCAGCAGCTACAAGACAGGGGGGGAAGCAGATACGCAGTATTTT. Full variable domain (remainder filled in from reference TRBV5-1 and TRBJ2-3): KAGVTQTPRYLIKTRGQQVTLSCSPISGHRSVSWYQQTPGQGLQFLFEYFSETQRNKGNFPGRFSGRQFSNSRSEMNVSTLELGDSALYLCASSYKTGGEADTQYFGPGTRLTVL.